This T cell receptor (beta chain) derives from a study of patients and donors after allogeneic stem cell transplantation. This clonotype was seen only a few times. The germline V gene encodes CDR1 MNHNY and CDR2 SVGAGI (reference sequence). V was clipped by 5 bases and J by 6 bases, with 20 bases between them. CDR3 length: 16 residues. A single record per CDR3 protein comes from TCRdb applying MiXCR to the RT-PCR reads. Of over 10,000 distinct CDR3 sequences listed, approximately 25% are singletons. This receptor was identified in a human donor who was either an allogeneic HSCT recipient or a stem cell or donor lymphocyte infusion donor (not recorded which). It is not recorded whose cells these are; they may come from a transplant donor. The chain is built from TRBV6-6 and TRBJ1-5; no clear D gene. The sample comprised blood, either unsorted or a sorted T cell fraction (not recorded which). The CDR3 DNA reads TGTGCCAGCAGTCTACTCGGACCCATAGAAAGTCAGCCCCAGCATTTT. Encoded protein: CASSLLGPIESQPQHF.